The source of this T cell receptor (beta chain) is a study of prognosis after radiotherapy for stage I lung cancer. Study at large: The tumor diagnosis was squamous cell carcinoma for seven patients and adenocarcinoma for under 15. Broader study findings: Patients who developed distant metastases had lower Shannon entropy after stereotactic body radiation therapy.

Amplification of the TCR beta CDR3 (from genomic DNA) was done by two-round multiplex PCR. Primers (each specific to one TRBV or TRBJ gene) were used in first-round PCR. Universal primers primed the second round of PCR. MiXCR, applied by TCRdb to the multiplex PCR reads, yields one record per CDR3 protein. Here the sample spans about 51,000 distinct CDR3 sequences, less than 35% being singletons. Prior chemotherapy, radiotherapy and other malignancies were absent; CT and PET/CT showed node-negative disease. Ten or more counts support this clonotype. What it recognizes is unknown. The CDR3 has 13 amino acids. CDR1 is SGHTS, CDR2 YDEGEE, per germline. V shed 2 bases and J shed 0 bases, with 3 bases lying between them.

The sequence was obtained from a donor over 45 with non-small cell lung cancer. This chain connects TRBV5-8 to TRBJ1-5; D remains ambiguous. The specimen was PBMCs, collected before or after stereotactic body radiation therapy (not recorded which). This chain's CDR3 is CASSFNSNQPQHF. The CDR3 nucleotides read TGTGCCAGCAGCTTCAATAGCAATCAGCCCCAGCATTTT.